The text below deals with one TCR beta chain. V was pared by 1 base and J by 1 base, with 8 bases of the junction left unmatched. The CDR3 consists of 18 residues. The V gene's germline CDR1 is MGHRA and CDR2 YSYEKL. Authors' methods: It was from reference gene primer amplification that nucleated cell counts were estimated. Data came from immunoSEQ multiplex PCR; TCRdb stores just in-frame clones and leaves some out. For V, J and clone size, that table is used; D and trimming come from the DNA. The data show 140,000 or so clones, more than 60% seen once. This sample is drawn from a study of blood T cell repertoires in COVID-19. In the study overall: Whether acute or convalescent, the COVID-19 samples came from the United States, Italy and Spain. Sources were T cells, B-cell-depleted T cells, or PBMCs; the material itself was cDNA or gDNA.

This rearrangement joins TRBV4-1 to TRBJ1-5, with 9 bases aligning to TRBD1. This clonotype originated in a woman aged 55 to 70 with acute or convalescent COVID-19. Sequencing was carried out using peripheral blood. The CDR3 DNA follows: TGCGCCAGCAGCCAAGGATGGGGGGGGACAGGGAGCAATCAGCCCCAGCATTTT. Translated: CASSQGWGGTGSNQPQHF.